This TCR beta chain was obtained from a study of naive and memory T cell subsets. The sample holds a few counts of this clonotype. V lost 4 bases and J lost 10, with 14 bases in between. Germline V gives CDR1 LGHNA, CDR2 YSLEER. This CDR3 comprises 13 residues. Two oligonucleotides, mixed equimolar, formed the beta constant-region primer covering TRBC1 and TRBC2. The ligated cDNA underwent four PCR rounds using SP2 and nested alpha and beta constant-region primers. TCRdb reprocessed the UMI-ligation and nested PCR reads with MiXCR, giving one entry per CDR3 protein. The sample has tens of thousands of distinct CDR3 sequences; about 8.2% are singletons.

This TCR was recovered from a human donor in good health. The source material was naive CD8+ T cells from blood. The genes are TRBV4-3 and TRBJ2-1; no reliable D call. CDR3 region: CASSLSLTREQFF. In DNA, the CDR3 is TGCGCCAGCAGCCTAAGTCTAACGCGGGAGCAGTTCTTC.